The rows below give T cell receptor beta chains drawn from one sample of a study of Ad26.COV2.S vaccination and SARS-CoV-2 variants. This table comes from immunoSEQ multiplex PCR, and its TCRdb copy is limited to in-frame clones, with some not included. This sample has some 390,000 clones, with 80% to 90% found just once. The input for sequencing was peripheral blood, taken in a trial of Ad26.COV2.S vaccine versus placebo. Every receptor here comes from a person between 18 and 59 years old who received the Ad26.COV2.S COVID-19 vaccine or a placebo. The CDR3 runs from the conserved cysteine through the conserved F or W. Each record gives: D gene, V gene, clone size, J gene, CDR3 DNA, CDR3 protein. A D gene is named only where the DNA matches it firmly. Size values are once, few and many counts, or a class for expanded clones, and some rows have none.

.	TRBV5-1	.	TRBJ2-5	TGCGCCAGCGCAACGAACCCAGGACGGCAAGAGACCCAGTACTTC	CASATNPGRQETQYF
TRBD2	TRBV10-2	.	TRBJ2-7	TGCGCCAGTGTAGCGGGGGTTCCCTACGAGCAGTACTTC	CASVAGVPYEQYF
TRBD1	TRBV28	.	TRBJ1-2	TGTGCCAGCACCGCCGACAGGGCTAGCGGCTACACCTTC	CASTADRASGYTF
.	TRBV18	.	TRBJ2-1	TGTGCCAGCTCAGCGCTAGCAGGCGAGCAGTTCTTC	CASSALAGEQFF
.	TRBV2	.	TRBJ1-1	TGTGCCAGCAGTGTAACAGGTGCGGCTTTCTTT	CASSVTGAAFF
.	TRBV6-4	.	TRBJ2-3	TGTGCCAGAAAGACCGAGGGGGGCACAGATACGCAGTATTTT	CARKTEGGTDTQYF
TRBD1	TRBV10-2	.	TRBJ1-4	TGCGCCAGCAGTAACTCCGGGACAGGCCTCTTTAATGAAAAACTGTTTTTT	CASSNSGTGLFNEKLFF
.	TRBV4-3	.	TRBJ2-1	TGCGCCAGCAGCCAAGGTGGGGGAGGCCATGAGCAGTTCTTC	CASSQGGGGHEQFF
TRBD2	TRBV5-1	.	TRBJ2-1	TGCGCCAGCAGCCGCAGCGGGACTCCTGGAGGGGATGAGCAGTTCTTC	CASSRSGTPGGDEQFF
TRBD1	TRBV2	few	TRBJ2-1	TGTGCCAGCAGGGCCCACACCGGGACAGGGGGTTGGGGTGAGCAGTTCTTC	CASRAHTGTGGWGEQFF
.	TRBV6-5	once	TRBJ1-2	TGTGCCAGCTCCCTCCCAAGTCCTGAAGGCGGCTACACCTTC	CASSLPSPEGGYTF
.	TRBV4-1	.	TRBJ2-1	TGCGCCAGCAGCCAAACCGGGACACGACACAATGAGCAGTTCTTC	CASSQTGTRHNEQFF
TRBD1	TRBV6-5	once	TRBJ1-3	TGTGCCAGCATTGGGACAGGGGGAAACACCATATATTTT	CASIGTGGNTIYF
TRBD2	TRBV18	.	TRBJ2-1	TGTGCCAGCTCACCTCCGGGACTAGCCCTTAATGAGCAGTTCTTC	CASSPPGLALNEQFF
.	TRBV25-1	.	TRBJ1-1	TGTGCCAGCATTCCGGCGGGCCTGAACACTGAAGCTTTCTTT	CASIPAGLNTEAFF
TRBD1	TRBV19	.	TRBJ1-2	TGTGCCAGTGGTCACAGGGGCCCCGACCCCCTTTTTAACGGCTACACCTTC	CASGHRGPDPLFNGYTF
.	TRBV5-4	.	TRBJ2-7	TGTGCCAGCAGCTTACTAGAATCCTACGAGCAGTACTTC	CASSLLESYEQYF
.	TRBV10-3	.	TRBJ2-3	TGTGCCATCAGTGAGTCGCCACCAGGGGCGAATAAAGATACGCAGTATTTT	CAISESPPGANKDTQYF
.	TRBV20-1	.	TRBJ1-2	TGCAGTGCTAGCGGCTACACCTTC	CSASGYTF
TRBD1	TRBV7-2	.	TRBJ2-7	TGTGCCAGCAGCTCGGGACAGATCTACGAGCAGTACTTC	CASSSGQIYEQYF
.	TRBV7-2	.	TRBJ1-2	TGTGCCAGCAGCTTTAAACCGAATACTAACTATGGCTACACCTTC	CASSFKPNTNYGYTF